A selection of T cell receptor beta chains follows, all from one sample in a study of cytomegalovirus exposure and HLA in healthy donors. Here immunoSEQ multiplex PCR was the method, and the copy in TCRdb shows in-frame clones only, minus some. This sample has 140,000 or so clones, with roughly 92% found just once. The specimen was PBMCs. The receptors come from a man between 18 and 35 years old in good health and CMV-seronegative. Both conserved end residues are part of each CDR3. The order of the fields is D gene, V gene, clone size, J gene, CDR3 protein, CDR3 DNA. A D gene is named only where the DNA matches it firmly. Part of the rows lack a size; the others show once, few, many or a class for expanded clones.

d_gene: TRBD1
v_gene: TRBV7-8
abundance: few
j_gene: TRBJ1-5
CDR3aa: CASSLANDRGSQPQHF
CDR3nt: TGTGCCAGCAGCTTAGCGAATGACAGGGGCAGTCAGCCCCAGCATTTT

d_gene: TRBD2
v_gene: TRBV5-4
abundance: NA
j_gene: TRBJ2-2
CDR3aa: CASSSGLAGGAGELFF
CDR3nt: TGTGCCAGCAGCTCCGGACTAGCGGGAGGAGCCGGGGAGCTGTTTTTT

d_gene: TRBD2
v_gene: TRBV15
abundance: NA
j_gene: TRBJ2-1
CDR3aa: CATSRSRLAGYNEQFF
CDR3nt: TGTGCCACCAGCAGATCTCGACTAGCGGGGTACAATGAGCAGTTCTTC

d_gene: NA
v_gene: TRBV11-3
abundance: NA
j_gene: TRBJ1-3
CDR3aa: CASSLPATGNGNTIYF
CDR3nt: TGTGCCAGCAGCCTCCCCGCCACAGGGAATGGAAACACCATATATTTT

d_gene: NA
v_gene: TRBV4-1
abundance: NA
j_gene: TRBJ1-1
CDR3aa: CASSQVGGRTEAFF
CDR3nt: TGCGCCAGCAGCCAAGTAGGTGGGCGCACTGAAGCTTTCTTT

d_gene: TRBD1
v_gene: TRBV6-1
abundance: NA
j_gene: TRBJ2-2
CDR3aa: CASSEGRGSAGELFF
CDR3nt: TGTGCCAGCAGTGAGGGCAGGGGGAGCGCCGGGGAGCTGTTTTTT

d_gene: NA
v_gene: TRBV5-4
abundance: NA
j_gene: TRBJ2-2
CDR3aa: CASSLGLGNTGELFF
CDR3nt: TGTGCCAGCAGCCTCGGACTGGGGAACACCGGGGAGCTGTTTTTT

d_gene: TRBD2
v_gene: TRBV10-3
abundance: NA
j_gene: TRBJ2-4
CDR3aa: CAISESGGRAKNIQYF
CDR3nt: TGTGCCATCAGTGAGAGCGGGGGAAGAGCCAAAAACATTCAGTACTTC

d_gene: NA
v_gene: TRBV9
abundance: NA
j_gene: TRBJ1-2
CDR3aa: CASSGPGGWGYTF
CDR3nt: TGTGCCAGCAGCGGGCCCGGCGGTTGGGGCTACACCTTC

d_gene: NA
v_gene: TRBV19
abundance: few
j_gene: TRBJ1-5
CDR3aa: CASRGEQVGFAQPQHF
CDR3nt: TGTGCCAGCCGAGGTGAGCAAGTTGGGTTCGCTCAGCCCCAGCATTTT

d_gene: NA
v_gene: TRBV6-5
abundance: NA
j_gene: TRBJ2-3
CDR3aa: CASSYSTVGLDTQYF
CDR3nt: TGTGCCAGCAGTTACTCGACAGTAGGGTTGGATACGCAGTATTTT

d_gene: NA
v_gene: TRBV11-2
abundance: NA
j_gene: TRBJ2-1
CDR3aa: CASSLAGDEQFF
CDR3nt: TGTGCCAGCAGCTTAGCGGGGGATGAGCAGTTCTTC

d_gene: NA
v_gene: TRBV7-2
abundance: NA
j_gene: TRBJ2-5
CDR3aa: CASRQVETQYF
CDR3nt: TGTGCCAGCAGACAGGTAGAGACCCAGTACTTC

d_gene: TRBD1
v_gene: TRBV20-1
abundance: NA
j_gene: TRBJ2-3
CDR3aa: CGRGSTDTQYF
CDR3nt: TGTGGCAGGGGGAGCACAGATACGCAGTATTTT

d_gene: TRBD2
v_gene: TRBV5-1
abundance: NA
j_gene: TRBJ2-5
CDR3aa: CASSPGLAGGNQETQYF
CDR3nt: TGCGCCAGCAGCCCCGGACTAGCGGGGGGGAATCAAGAGACCCAGTACTTC

d_gene: NA
v_gene: TRBV9
abundance: NA
j_gene: TRBJ1-2
CDR3aa: CASSVAEGVNYGYTF
CDR3nt: TGTGCCAGCAGCGTAGCTGAGGGAGTCAACTATGGCTACACCTTC

d_gene: NA
v_gene: TRBV29-1
abundance: NA
j_gene: TRBJ2-1
CDR3aa: CSVEGLQARSSYNEQFF
CDR3nt: TGCAGCGTTGAAGGGCTTCAGGCGAGAAGCTCCTACAATGAGCAGTTCTTC

d_gene: TRBD2
v_gene: TRBV5-1
abundance: NA
j_gene: TRBJ2-1
CDR3aa: CASSNPGLAGVINEQFF
CDR3nt: TGCGCCAGCAGCAACCCGGGACTAGCGGGAGTAATTAATGAGCAGTTCTTC

d_gene: TRBD1
v_gene: TRBV6-4
abundance: medium-sized
j_gene: TRBJ2-3
CDR3aa: CASSTGTGGTDTQYF
CDR3nt: TGTGCCAGCAGTACCGGGACAGGGGGCACAGATACGCAGTATTTT

d_gene: TRBD2
v_gene: TRBV5-4
abundance: NA
j_gene: TRBJ2-1
CDR3aa: CASHPSGGYNEQFF
CDR3nt: TGTGCCTCCCATCCTAGCGGGGGCTACAATGAGCAGTTCTTC

d_gene: TRBD1
v_gene: TRBV6-4
abundance: NA
j_gene: TRBJ2-7
CDR3aa: CASNDHLDRASFYEQYF
CDR3nt: TGTGCCAGCAACGACCACCTGGACAGGGCCTCCTTCTACGAGCAGTACTTC

d_gene: TRBD2
v_gene: TRBV5-4
abundance: NA
j_gene: TRBJ2-5
CDR3aa: CASSKGTSGGQGETQYF
CDR3nt: TGTGCCAGCAGCAAGGGGACTAGCGGGGGGCAGGGAGAGACCCAGTACTTC

d_gene: NA
v_gene: TRBV28
abundance: NA
j_gene: TRBJ1-4
CDR3aa: CASSLFGGDEKLFF
CDR3nt: TGTGCCAGCAGTTTATTCGGGGGAGATGAAAAACTGTTTTTT

d_gene: NA
v_gene: TRBV7-2
abundance: NA
j_gene: TRBJ1-2
CDR3aa: CASSPNVGRYGYTF
CDR3nt: TGTGCCAGCAGCCCGAATGTGGGGAGATATGGCTACACCTTC

d_gene: TRBD2
v_gene: TRBV2
abundance: NA
j_gene: TRBJ2-7
CDR3aa: CASTGLAGGNGEEQYF
CDR3nt: TGTGCCAGCACGGGACTAGCGGGGGGGAACGGTGAAGAGCAGTACTTC

d_gene: NA
v_gene: TRBV7-9
abundance: NA
j_gene: TRBJ2-2
CDR3aa: CASSARGRGNTGELFF
CDR3nt: TGTGCCAGCAGCGCCCGCGGGCGGGGGAACACCGGGGAGCTGTTTTTT

d_gene: TRBD1
v_gene: TRBV10-3
abundance: NA
j_gene: TRBJ2-7
CDR3aa: CATLSPGQGYEQYF
CDR3nt: TGTGCCACCCTATCACCGGGACAGGGCTACGAGCAGTACTTC

d_gene: NA
v_gene: TRBV5-6
abundance: NA
j_gene: TRBJ2-3
CDR3aa: CASSLRQGHGTDTQYF
CDR3nt: TGTGCCAGCAGCTTACGCCAGGGTCACGGCACAGATACGCAGTATTTT

d_gene: NA
v_gene: TRBV6-5
abundance: NA
j_gene: TRBJ2-7
CDR3aa: CASSYDLTGTYEQYF
CDR3nt: TGTGCCAGCAGTTACGATTTGACAGGAACCTACGAGCAGTACTTC

d_gene: TRBD1
v_gene: TRBV7-3
abundance: NA
j_gene: TRBJ2-2
CDR3aa: CASSLIGDRVRAGELFF
CDR3nt: TGTGCCAGCAGCTTAATCGGAGACAGGGTCCGGGCCGGGGAGCTGTTTTTT

d_gene: NA
v_gene: TRBV9
abundance: NA
j_gene: TRBJ2-1
CDR3aa: CASSAYGLLMNEQFF
CDR3nt: TGTGCCAGCAGCGCATACGGACTACTCATGAATGAGCAGTTCTTC

d_gene: TRBD1
v_gene: TRBV14
abundance: NA
j_gene: TRBJ1-4
CDR3aa: CASSPDRGLGEKLFF
CDR3nt: TGTGCCAGCAGTCCTGACAGGGGGCTAGGGGAAAAACTGTTTTTT